This T cell receptor (beta chain) was identified during a study of cytomegalovirus exposure and HLA in healthy donors. Researchers ran the PCR with 60 Vbeta and 13 Jbeta primers. Data came from immunoSEQ multiplex PCR; TCRdb stores just in-frame clones and leaves some out. The sample lists 140,000 to 150,000 clones, around 86% occurring once. CDR1 is WSHSY, CDR2 SAAADI, per germline. The CDR3 is 15 amino acids. J was trimmed by 1 base and V by 0 bases; bases with no gene match: 1. Study-wide findings and caveats: A previous analysis found most TCR beta V segments productive roughly 90% or roughly 30% of the time. CMV antigen specificity of three CMV-associated chains was confirmed in vitro. In a later analysis, TCR beta V- and J-gene trimming showed a link to a missense DCLRE1C variant.

Comments on this clone: Its antigen remains unknown.

The chain uses TRBV10-2 and TRBJ2-3; 7 nucleotides line up with TRBD2. What was sequenced was PBMCs. This TCR was recovered from a woman between 25 and 40 years old in good health and CMV-seronegative. CDR3 loop: CASSESAGGTDTQYF. Written as DNA, the CDR3 is TGCGCCAGCAGTGAGTCGGCGGGGGGCACAGATACGCAGTATTTT.